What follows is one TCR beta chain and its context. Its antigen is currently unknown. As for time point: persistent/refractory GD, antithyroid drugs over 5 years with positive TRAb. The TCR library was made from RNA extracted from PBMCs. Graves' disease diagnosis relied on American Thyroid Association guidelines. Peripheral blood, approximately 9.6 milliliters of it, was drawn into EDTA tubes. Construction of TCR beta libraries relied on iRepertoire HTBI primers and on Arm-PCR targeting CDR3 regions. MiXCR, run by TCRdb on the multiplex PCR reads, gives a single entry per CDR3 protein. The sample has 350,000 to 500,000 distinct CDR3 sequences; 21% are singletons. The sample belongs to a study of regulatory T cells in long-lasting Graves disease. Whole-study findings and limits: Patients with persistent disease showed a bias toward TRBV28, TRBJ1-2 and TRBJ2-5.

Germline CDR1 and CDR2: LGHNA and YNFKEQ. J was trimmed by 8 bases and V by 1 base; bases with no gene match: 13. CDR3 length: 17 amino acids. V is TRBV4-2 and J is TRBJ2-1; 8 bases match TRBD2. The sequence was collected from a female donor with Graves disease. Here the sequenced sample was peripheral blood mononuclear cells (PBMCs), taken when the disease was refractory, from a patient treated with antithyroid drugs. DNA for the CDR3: TGTGCCAGCAGCCAAGGGGGGGGGAGCGGGAGCTGGGATGAGCAGTTCTTC. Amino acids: CASSQGGGSGSWDEQFF.